These T cell receptor beta chains were read from a single sample in a study of blood T cell repertoires in COVID-19. Sequenced by immunoSEQ multiplex PCR; TCRdb stores in-frame clones only, minus some. The sample consists of 110,000 to 150,000 clones, 79% of them appearing once. Sequences were obtained from peripheral blood. The receptors here all came from a man aged 45-65 years with active or convalescent COVID-19. The CDR3 runs from the conserved cysteine through the conserved F or W. D genes are given only for firm matches. Clone sizes are given selectively: once, few, many, or a class where the clone is expanded.

14	-	TRBV27	TRBJ2-3	-	TGTGCCAGCAGTTTCGTTCGGGGGACAGATACGCAGTATTTT	CASSFVRGTDTQYF
16	-	TRBV2	TRBJ1-5	TRBD1	TGTGCCAGCAACCAACAGGGGGGTAATAGCAATCAGCCCCAGCATTTT	CASNQQGGNSNQPQHF
11	-	TRBV28	TRBJ1-2	TRBD1	TGTGCCACCGGTTGGACAGGGCGCTACACCTTC	CATGWTGRYTF
15	-	TRBV11-2	TRBJ1-5	-	TGTGCCAGCAGCCTCAATGCAGGGGTCAATCAGCCCCAGCATTTT	CASSLNAGVNQPQHF
13	-	TRBV2	TRBJ2-2	TRBD1	TGTGCCAGCAGGGACAGGGAAGCCGGGGAGCTGTTTTTT	CASRDREAGELFF
14	-	TRBV11-2	TRBJ1-1	TRBD1	TGTGCCAGCACCTGGGACAGGGGTGGCACTGAAGCTTTCTTT	CASTWDRGGTEAFF
13	medium-sized	TRBV25-1	TRBJ1-1	-	TGTGCCAGCGGGGGAGGGGCCTGGACTGAAGCTTTCTTT	CASGGGAWTEAFF
13	-	TRBV6-6	TRBJ1-3	TRBD1	TGTGCCAGCAGGGGGACAGGGCAAAACACCATATATTTT	CASRGTGQNTIYF
15	-	TRBV2	TRBJ1-2	TRBD1	TGTGCCAGCAGGGGATATGGGACAGAGGCTTGGGGCTACACCTTC	CASRGYGTEAWGYTF
14	-	TRBV19	TRBJ2-2	-	TGTGCCAGTAGTATCGGTACTATCACCGGGGAGCTGTTTTTT	CASSIGTITGELFF
16	-	TRBV10-3	TRBJ1-1	TRBD1	TGTGCCATCAGTGAAGGGACAGGGGTGCTGTTCACTGAAGCTTTCTTT	CAISEGTGVLFTEAFF
15	-	TRBV27	TRBJ1-6	-	TGTGCCAGCAGTTTCCCTAGGTCCTATAATTCACCCCTCCACTTT	CASSFPRSYNSPLHF
15	-	TRBV11-2	TRBJ2-7	-	TGTGCCAGCAGACAGTTACGGACAAGGACCTACGAGCAGTACTTC	CASRQLRTRTYEQYF
14	few	TRBV24-1	TRBJ1-2	-	TGTGCCACCAGTGATGGGCAGATGGCCTATGGCTACACCTTC	CATSDGQMAYGYTF
14	-	TRBV5-1	TRBJ2-3	-	TGCGCCAGCAGCTCCGGAGTGCCGACAGATACGCAGTATTTT	CASSSGVPTDTQYF
15	-	TRBV6-1	TRBJ2-5	TRBD2	TGTGCCAGCAGTGAAAACCTAGCGGGACAAGAGACCCAGTACTTC	CASSENLAGQETQYF